Included here is one TCR beta chain sequence, with context. Germline lookup yields CDR1 SEHNR and CDR2 FQNEAQ (reference sequence). The trim removed 5 bases at V and 7 bases at J, leaving 6 bases unmatched. This CDR3 spans 13 amino acids. Clones were read by immunoSEQ multiplex PCR, and TCRdb kept only the in-frame ones, dropping some. Among 70,000 or so clones listed, under 95% were seen once. Relapse was seen in all patients after autologous stem cell transplantation, and brentuximab vedotin exposure was variable. These data come from a study of PD-1 blockade in classical Hodgkin lymphoma. Across the whole study: The nivolumab dose that patients received was 3 mg/kg, given intravenously every 2 weeks.

The sequencing here drew on peripheral blood mononuclear cells (PBMCs), taken at baseline. The sequence was obtained from a human donor with classical Hodgkin lymphoma. V usage is TRBV7-9 and J usage is TRBJ2-7, with TRBD1 matching over 9 bases. In DNA, the CDR3 is TGTGCCAGCAGCCCGGACAGGGGATGGGAGCAGTACTTC. Translating it yields CASSPDRGWEQYF.